This T cell receptor beta chain was recorded in a study of response to subunit inactivated influenza vaccine (dated by TCRdb to between 2018 and 2020). With regard to the full study: Deep quantitative T cell receptor repertoire profiling was used in the study to track responses to a trivalent subunit inactivated influenza vaccine. The investigation overall reported the following: The authors proposed that each seasonal influenza vaccination may bring in only a limited number of new T cells.

At least ten counts were recorded for this clonotype. This clone's antigen is unknown. Per-base qualities were not stored, and no clone one base away is much larger. Receptors were amplified or captured by RT-PCR. The run used an Illumina HiSeq 2500. TCRdb reworked the public reads: Q25 trimming with fastp, MiXCR clone assembly, productive beta chains retained. Each record represents a unique CDR3 protein, reported with the most common genes and DNA among its rows. This sample comprises about 800,000 distinct CDR3 sequences, 20% to 25% of them detected only once. The top ten clonotypes cover about a tenth of the sample. A distance of 11 bases separates the germline ends of V and J, which lose 1 base and 1 base respectively. CDR1 and CDR2, per the germline V gene (reference sequence), are SEHNR and FQNEAQ. Counted from cysteine to phenylalanine, this CDR3 has 16 amino acids. Left in the record is the CDR3 DNA by itself, 48 bases read in frame from the first base.

The material sequenced was PBMCs from blood, taken 4 to 6 days after vaccination. Recombination joined TRBV7-9 with TRBJ2-1; no confident D gene assignment can be made. The receptor comes from a man aged 50-60 years who received an inactivated influenza vaccine. Donor details come from another sample of the same person, matched by shared clones. The DNA sequence reads TGTGCCAGCAGCTTAGTGGTAGAGAGGTCCTACAATGAGCAGTTCTTC. It translates to CASSLVVERSYNEQFF.